The clone carrying this T cell receptor beta chain has a count of ten or more. What it recognizes is unknown. Trimming took 0 bases from V and 1 from J, leaving 8 bases between them. Germline values: CDR1 SGHDT, CDR2 YYEEEE. The CDR3 runs 14 residues. The sample comes from a study of early T cells in non-severe SARS-CoV-2 infection. About the study: The study sequenced bulk RNA from unsorted whole blood, with chains unpaired. General study findings and limits: Comparison of clonotypes with VDJdb favored anti-spike CD8 responses while missing private and CD4 specificities.

cDNA molecules, individually, were tagged with unique molecular identifiers. TCRdb re-analysed the 5' RACE reads in MiXCR, keeping a single row per CDR3 protein. The table lists around 58,000 distinct CDR3 sequences, roughly an eighth of them singletons. The receptor was isolated from an adult who was a healthcare worker with PCR-confirmed SARS-CoV-2 infection or an uninfected control (not recorded which). The chain joins TRBV5-6 to TRBJ2-7; maybe TRBD1 (5 bases). Material: whole blood. CDR3 protein: CASSLGQLSYEQYF. The CDR3 nucleotides read TGTGCCAGCAGCTTGGGACAGCTTTCCTACGAGCAGTACTTC.